The rows below give T cell receptor beta chains drawn from one sample of a study of blood T cell repertoires in COVID-19. The method was immunoSEQ multiplex PCR; TCRdb's version includes in-frame clones alone and lacks a portion of them. The profile shows over 200,000 clones, roughly 85% of them singletons. Sequencing input: peripheral blood. Receptors were obtained from a woman younger than 30 who had recovered from COVID-19. CDR3s include the opening cysteine and the closing phenylalanine or tryptophan. The D gene is left open where the match is weak. Clone size is stated in some rows and not others, as once, few, many or a class when expanded.

j_gene: TRBJ2-3; v_gene: TRBV7-7; abundance: once; d_gene: NA; CDR3aa: CASSLVTGGADTQYF; CDR3nt: TGTGCCAGCAGCTTAGTCACAGGGGGGGCAGATACGCAGTATTTT
j_gene: TRBJ2-1; v_gene: TRBV5-1; abundance: NA; d_gene: NA; CDR3aa: CASSAVASSAYNEQFF; CDR3nt: TGCGCCAGCAGCGCCGTAGCTTCGAGCGCCTACAATGAGCAGTTCTTC
j_gene: TRBJ2-3; v_gene: TRBV11-1; abundance: NA; d_gene: NA; CDR3aa: CASSRIMASTDTQYF; CDR3nt: TGTGCCAGCAGCCGCATAATGGCTAGCACAGATACGCAGTATTTT
j_gene: TRBJ1-4; v_gene: TRBV5-5; abundance: NA; d_gene: TRBD1; CDR3aa: CASSLPGTESEKLFF; CDR3nt: TGTGCCAGCAGCCTTCCCGGGACAGAGAGTGAAAAACTGTTTTTT
j_gene: TRBJ2-5; v_gene: TRBV4-1; abundance: NA; d_gene: NA; CDR3aa: CASSIGQRIQETQYF; CDR3nt: TGCGCCAGCAGCATAGGACAGAGAATACAAGAGACCCAGTACTTC
j_gene: TRBJ2-4; v_gene: TRBV5-1; abundance: NA; d_gene: NA; CDR3aa: CASSLNNRGLAKNIQYF; CDR3nt: TGCGCCAGCAGCTTAAATAACCGGGGATTAGCCAAAAACATTCAGTACTTC
j_gene: TRBJ2-1; v_gene: TRBV7-2; abundance: NA; d_gene: NA; CDR3aa: CASSGGGWDEQFF; CDR3nt: TGTGCCAGCAGCGGGGGCGGATGGGATGAGCAGTTCTTC
j_gene: TRBJ1-1; v_gene: TRBV25-1; abundance: NA; d_gene: NA; CDR3aa: CASSEQYRDTEAFF; CDR3nt: TGTGCCAGCAGTGAACAATACAGGGATACTGAAGCTTTCTTT
j_gene: TRBJ2-7; v_gene: TRBV25-1; abundance: many; d_gene: NA; CDR3aa: CASSDREDNYEQYF; CDR3nt: TGTGCCAGCAGTGACCGGGAAGATAACTACGAGCAGTACTTC
j_gene: TRBJ1-1; v_gene: TRBV9; abundance: NA; d_gene: NA; CDR3aa: CASSVTGANTEAFF; CDR3nt: TGTGCCAGCAGCGTAACAGGCGCTAACACTGAAGCTTTCTTT
j_gene: TRBJ1-2; v_gene: TRBV6-2/TRBV6-3; abundance: NA; d_gene: NA; CDR3aa: CASSSPQGNYGYTF; CDR3nt: TGTGCCAGCAGTTCCCCACAGGGCAACTATGGCTACACCTTC
j_gene: TRBJ2-7; v_gene: TRBV9; abundance: NA; d_gene: TRBD1; CDR3aa: CASSGGQASYEQYF; CDR3nt: TGTGCCAGCAGCGGGGGACAGGCGTCCTACGAGCAGTACTTC
j_gene: TRBJ2-3; v_gene: TRBV6-5; abundance: once; d_gene: NA; CDR3aa: CASSSGLMSTDTQYF; CDR3nt: TGTGCCAGCAGTTCGGGACTTATGAGCACAGATACGCAGTATTTT
j_gene: TRBJ1-3; v_gene: TRBV2; abundance: NA; d_gene: NA; CDR3aa: CASSGGRAISGNTIYF; CDR3nt: TGTGCCAGCAGTGGAGGGCGGGCGATCTCTGGAAACACCATATATTTT
j_gene: TRBJ1-2; v_gene: TRBV14; abundance: NA; d_gene: NA; CDR3aa: CASSQEIRGNYGYTF; CDR3nt: TGTGCCAGCAGCCAAGAAATCAGGGGAAACTATGGCTACACCTTC
j_gene: TRBJ1-1; v_gene: TRBV19; abundance: once; d_gene: NA; CDR3aa: CASSISGGGYTEAFF; CDR3nt: TGTGCCAGTAGTATATCGGGAGGAGGGTACACTGAAGCTTTCTTT
j_gene: TRBJ2-1; v_gene: TRBV13; abundance: NA; d_gene: TRBD2; CDR3aa: CASSRSGVIYNEQFF; CDR3nt: TGTGCCAGCAGTCGCAGCGGGGTCATATACAATGAGCAGTTCTTC
j_gene: TRBJ1-4; v_gene: TRBV5-1; abundance: once; d_gene: NA; CDR3aa: CASSFNGGFGEKLFF; CDR3nt: TGCGCCAGCAGCTTTAATGGGGGCTTTGGAGAAAAACTGTTTTTT
j_gene: TRBJ2-3; v_gene: TRBV11-2; abundance: NA; d_gene: TRBD1; CDR3aa: CASSLNAGTGGADTQYF; CDR3nt: TGTGCCAGCAGCCTCAACGCCGGGACAGGGGGCGCGGATACGCAGTATTTT
j_gene: TRBJ2-7; v_gene: TRBV4-1; abundance: NA; d_gene: TRBD2; CDR3aa: CASSRQLAGEYEQYF; CDR3nt: TGCGCCAGCAGCCGGCAACTAGCGGGAGAATACGAGCAGTACTTC
j_gene: TRBJ2-1; v_gene: TRBV2; abundance: NA; d_gene: NA; CDR3aa: CASRVRLDHEQFF; CDR3nt: TGTGCCAGCAGGGTTAGACTAGACCATGAGCAGTTCTTC
j_gene: TRBJ2-1; v_gene: TRBV13; abundance: NA; d_gene: NA; CDR3aa: CASSLAPHAVRYNEQFF; CDR3nt: TGTGCCAGCAGCTTAGCCCCGCACGCAGTAAGATACAATGAGCAGTTCTTC
j_gene: TRBJ1-1; v_gene: TRBV7-7; abundance: NA; d_gene: NA; CDR3aa: CASSRDFDTEAFF; CDR3nt: TGTGCCAGCAGCCGGGATTTCGATACTGAAGCTTTCTTT
j_gene: TRBJ2-7; v_gene: TRBV29-1; abundance: NA; d_gene: TRBD2; CDR3aa: CSVVKIAGAGNEQYF; CDR3nt: TGCAGCGTTGTGAAGATAGCGGGAGCCGGTAACGAGCAGTACTTC
j_gene: TRBJ2-1; v_gene: TRBV4-3; abundance: NA; d_gene: TRBD2; CDR3aa: CASSQEASGVDNEQFF; CDR3nt: TGCGCCAGCAGCCAAGAGGCTAGCGGGGTAGACAATGAGCAGTTCTTC
j_gene: TRBJ2-1; v_gene: TRBV15; abundance: NA; d_gene: TRBD2; CDR3aa: CATSYGRLAGSYNEQFF; CDR3nt: TGTGCCACCAGCTATGGGAGACTAGCGGGCTCCTACAATGAGCAGTTCTTC
j_gene: TRBJ2-1; v_gene: TRBV7-5; abundance: NA; d_gene: NA; CDR3aa: CVRSSNKSGRFGNEQFF; CDR3nt: TGTGTCAGAAGCTCCAATAAGAGCGGGAGGTTCGGGAATGAGCAGTTCTTC
j_gene: TRBJ2-5; v_gene: TRBV7-2; abundance: NA; d_gene: NA; CDR3aa: CASSRSIQETQYF; CDR3nt: TGTGCCAGCAGCCGATCTATTCAAGAGACCCAGTACTTC
j_gene: TRBJ2-1; v_gene: TRBV7-3; abundance: NA; d_gene: TRBD1; CDR3aa: CASSWGQGANEQFF; CDR3nt: TGTGCCAGCAGCTGGGGACAGGGGGCGAATGAGCAGTTCTTC
j_gene: TRBJ2-3; v_gene: TRBV13; abundance: NA; d_gene: NA; CDR3aa: CASSRLGERSTDTQYF; CDR3nt: TGTGCCAGCAGTCGATTAGGGGAACGAAGCACAGATACGCAGTATTTT
j_gene: TRBJ1-5; v_gene: TRBV14; abundance: once; d_gene: NA; CDR3aa: CASSLLTGPQHF; CDR3nt: TGTGCCAGCAGCTTACTTACGGGGCCCCAGCATTTT
j_gene: TRBJ2-1; v_gene: TRBV6-4; abundance: NA; d_gene: TRBD2; CDR3aa: CASRVTSGTEVEFF; CDR3nt: TGTGCCAGCAGAGTAACCAGCGGGACTGAAGTTGAGTTCTTC
j_gene: TRBJ2-5; v_gene: TRBV7-6; abundance: NA; d_gene: NA; CDR3aa: CASSLGPPQETQYF; CDR3nt: TGTGCCAGCAGCTTAGGTCCCCCTCAAGAGACCCAGTACTTC
j_gene: TRBJ2-7; v_gene: TRBV3-1/TRBV3-2; abundance: once; d_gene: TRBD2; CDR3aa: CASSLCGLAGVTEQYF; CDR3nt: TGTGCCAGCAGCCTTTGCGGACTAGCGGGAGTCACCGAGCAGTACTTC
j_gene: TRBJ2-7; v_gene: TRBV11-2; abundance: NA; d_gene: NA; CDR3aa: CASSPIQSTSPRYEQYF; CDR3nt: TGTGCCAGCAGCCCCATTCAGTCAACCTCTCCTAGGTACGAGCAGTACTTC
j_gene: TRBJ2-3; v_gene: TRBV9; abundance: NA; d_gene: TRBD2; CDR3aa: CASSSQSGITDTQYF; CDR3nt: TGTGCCAGCAGCTCACAAAGCGGGATCACAGATACGCAGTATTTT
j_gene: TRBJ2-1; v_gene: TRBV5-4; abundance: once; d_gene: TRBD2; CDR3aa: CASSSAPGTSYNEQFF; CDR3nt: TGTGCCAGCAGCTCGGCCCCCGGGACTAGCTACAATGAGCAGTTCTTC
j_gene: TRBJ2-7; v_gene: TRBV27; abundance: NA; d_gene: TRBD2; CDR3aa: CASRGGPPYEQYF; CDR3nt: TGTGCCAGCAGGGGAGGGCCTCCCTACGAGCAGTACTTC
j_gene: TRBJ1-1; v_gene: TRBV12-3/TRBV12-4; abundance: NA; d_gene: NA; CDR3aa: CASSAQGYTEAFF; CDR3nt: TGTGCCAGCAGTGCTCAGGGGTACACTGAAGCTTTCTTT
j_gene: TRBJ2-1; v_gene: TRBV29-1; abundance: NA; d_gene: NA; CDR3aa: CSVRQDNEQFF; CDR3nt: TGCAGCGTCCGACAAGACAATGAGCAGTTCTTC
j_gene: TRBJ1-1; v_gene: TRBV7-9; abundance: NA; d_gene: TRBD1; CDR3aa: CASRLTGGNTEAFF; CDR3nt: TGTGCCAGCAGACTGACAGGGGGGAACACTGAAGCTTTCTTT
j_gene: TRBJ1-1; v_gene: TRBV10-3; abundance: NA; d_gene: TRBD1; CDR3aa: CANRGFPNTEAFF; CDR3nt: TGTGCCAACAGGGGCTTTCCAAACACTGAAGCTTTCTTT
j_gene: TRBJ1-2; v_gene: TRBV14; abundance: NA; d_gene: NA; CDR3aa: CASSQAQGWGYTF; CDR3nt: TGTGCCAGCAGCCAAGCGCAGGGCTGGGGCTACACCTTC
j_gene: TRBJ1-2; v_gene: TRBV27; abundance: NA; d_gene: NA; CDR3aa: CASSLGWQGGALLYGYTF; CDR3nt: TGTGCCAGCAGTTTAGGGTGGCAGGGCGGTGCCCTCCTCTATGGCTACACCTTC
j_gene: TRBJ2-7; v_gene: TRBV5-4; abundance: NA; d_gene: NA; CDR3aa: CASSPYSSYEQYF; CDR3nt: TGTGCCAGCAGCCCCTACTCCTCCTACGAGCAGTACTTC
j_gene: TRBJ1-1; v_gene: TRBV7-2; abundance: NA; d_gene: NA; CDR3aa: CASSLESTVNTEAFF; CDR3nt: TGTGCCAGCAGCTTAGAATCGACAGTGAACACTGAAGCTTTCTTT
j_gene: TRBJ1-3; v_gene: TRBV28; abundance: few; d_gene: NA; CDR3aa: CASSLLGASGNTIYF; CDR3nt: TGTGCCAGCAGTTTACTGGGGGCATCTGGAAACACCATATATTTT